This note documents a single TCR beta chain sequence. Its antigen is unknown. Peripheral blood and lesional scalp punch biopsies came from alopecia areata patients. The researchers isolated CD4+ and CD8+ T cells from PBMCs by sorting. This record comes from a study of CD8+ T cells in alopecia areata. Study as a whole: Treatment comprised oral tofacitinib, 5 to 10 mg twice daily, in treated patients. General observations from the study: Greater clonality was observed in lesional scalp samples, especially alopecia totalis/universalis, versus normal scalp.

The CDR3 loop spans 14 amino acids. CDR1 is SQVTM, CDR2 ANQGSEA, per germline. V was pared by 7 bases and J by 2 bases, with 10 bases of the junction left unmatched. Reverse transcription of extracted RNA yielded cDNA, which provided the sequencing template. TCRdb keeps only in-frame clones here, not all; method: immunoSEQ multiplex PCR. The profile covers almost 250,000 clones, with around 67% appearing a single time and approximately 1.2% taken by the ten largest. The input for sequencing was CD4+ T cells sorted from blood, taken at week 0. This clonotype originated in a human donor with alopecia areata. V usage is TRBV29-1 and J usage is TRBJ1-2, with 7 bases that match TRBD1. The CDR3 is CSATGAVTNYGYTF. CDR3 coding DNA: TGCAGCGCCACAGGGGCCGTAACGAACTATGGCTACACCTTC.